What follows is one T cell receptor beta chain and its context. The data stem from a study of OX40 agonist ivuxolimab in advanced cancers. As for the study in general: A diagnosis of hepatocellular carcinoma, melanoma, renal cell or head and neck cancer was present in dose-escalation patients.

Clones were sequenced by immunoSEQ multiplex PCR, and TCRdb holds only the in-frame ones, with some missing. The sample records 65,000 to 75,000 clones, approximately 87% being singletons. The CDR3 consists of 15 residues. Germline CDR1 is LNHDA and CDR2 is SQIVND (reference sequence). The junction had 9 bases not matched to a gene; V was cut back by 7 bases and J by 4 bases. The clonotype originates from an adult with an advanced solid tumor such as melanoma, head and neck, liver or kidney cancer. This specimen consisted of CD4+ or CD8+ T cells sorted from blood, obtained in a trial of the OX40 agonist ivuxolimab. V is TRBV19 and J is TRBJ2-2; TRBD2 matches 7 bases. The CDR3 DNA follows: TGTGCCAGTACACTCACGGGGGGACTCACCGGGGAGCTGTTTTTT. Amino acids: CASTLTGGLTGELFF. Full variable domain (outside the CDR3, taken from reference TRBV19 and TRBJ2-2): DGGITQSPKYLFRKEGQNVTLSCEQNLNHDAMYWYRQDPGQGLRLIYYSQIVNDFQKGDIAEGYSVSREKKESFPLTVTSAQKNPTAFYLCASTLTGGLTGELFFGEGSRLTVL.